The 26 T cell receptor beta chains given below trace back to one sample, sequenced in a study of T cells in Graves' hyperthyroidism and ophthalmopathy. RNA transcripts served as the template for amplifying TCR beta CDR3 regions. HTBI primers were used for first-round RT-PCR of the TCR CDR3. MiXCR, run by TCRdb on the multiplex PCR reads, gives a single entry per CDR3 protein. Of around 600,000 distinct CDR3 sequences in the sample, roughly 15% were seen once. Sequencing input: blood. These receptors all stem from a woman aged 45-59 years with Graves' ophthalmopathy.

Judged by abundance, this clonotype is medium-sized (0.01 to 0.1%). The V and J genes are TRBV28 and TRBJ2-3, with 9 positions matching TRBD1. There are 15 residues in the CDR3. V lost 5 bases to trimming and J lost 1 base; unmatched junction nucleotides: 4. The germline V gene has CDR1 MDHEN and CDR2 SYDVKM. CDR3 sequence reads: CASSLDRGGTDTQYF. Here the CDR3 DNA reads TGTGCCAGCAGTCTGGACAGGGGCGGCACAGATACGCAGTATTTT.

Ten or more counts support this clonotype. The V gene is TRBV11-2, the J gene TRBJ2-3; 7 bases map to TRBD2. The CDR3 contains 16 residues. With V trimmed by 1 base and J by 1 base, 5 bases remained unmatched. Germline CDR1 and CDR2: SGHAT and FQNNGV. This CDR3 reads CASSLGGLAGTDTQYF. The CDR3 DNA sequence: TGTGCCAGCAGCTTAGGTGGTCTAGCGGGCACAGATACGCAGTATTTT.

This clonotype was counted only a few times. V gene TRBV20-1 combines with J gene TRBJ2-3; D remains ambiguous. This CDR3 spans 14 amino acids. Germline lookup yields CDR1 DFQATT and CDR2 SNEGSKA (reference sequence). Trimming cost V 5 bases and J 1 base, with 13 bases left between them. CDR3 in amino acids: CSARNPLGTDTQYF. The CDR3, as DNA: TGCAGTGCTCGCAATCCGCTGGGCACAGATACGCAGTATTTT.

This clonotype was counted ten times or more. The chain joins TRBV28 to TRBJ2-1; 7 bases agree with TRBD2. Germline assignment: CDR1 MDHEN and CDR2 SYDVKM. The CDR3 consists of 16 residues. With 6 bases clipped from V and 4 bases from J, the junction kept 12 bases outside the gene matches. The CDR3 protein is CASSRPLAAIYNEQFF. The CDR3 DNA is TGTGCCAGCAGCCGGCCCCTAGCGGCAATATACAATGAGCAGTTCTTC.

V and J are TRBV5-1 and TRBJ2-5; 9 nucleotides line up with TRBD2. Germline V gene lookup returns CDR1 SGHRS and CDR2 YFSETQ. V shed 0 bases and J 4 bases; nucleotides not matched to a gene: 4. There are 15 residues in the CDR3. CDR3 loop: CASSLVAGAGETQYF. The CDR3 DNA follows: TGCGCCAGCAGCTTGGTAGCGGGAGCGGGAGAGACCCAGTACTTC. Drawing the rest from reference TRBV5-1 and TRBJ2-5, the complete variable domain is KAGVTQTPRYLIKTRGQQVTLSCSPISGHRSVSWYQQTPGQGLQFLFEYFSETQRNKGNFPGRFSGRQFSNSRSEMNVSTLELGDSALYLCASSLVAGAGETQYFGPGTRLLVL.

This clonotype appeared many times. The V gene is TRBV9, the J gene TRBJ2-1, with a possible D match to TRBD2 (6 bases). The CDR3 sequence is 15 residues long. The V gene's germline CDR1 is SGDLS and CDR2 YYNGEE. Trimming removed 2 bases from V and 3 bases from J, with 12 bases in between. Here the CDR3 reads CASSVGGPHYNEQFF. In DNA form, the CDR3 reads TGTGCCAGCAGCGTCGGAGGGCCGCACTACAATGAGCAGTTCTTC.

This clonotype was counted ten times or more. The chain recombines TRBV11-3 with TRBJ2-7; D gene ambiguous. This CDR3 has 13 residues. The V and J ends lost 3 bases and 7 bases respectively, with 13 bases between them. Germline V lookup: CDR1 SGHNT, CDR2 YENEEA. Here the CDR3 DNA reads TGTGCCAGCAGCTTTTCGCAGGATCTTGAGCAGTACTTC. Amino acid sequence: CASSFSQDLEQYF.

This clonotype has only a few counts. The chain combines TRBV6-5 with TRBJ1-4, with 10 bases lining up with TRBD1. Germline CDR1 MNHEY, CDR2 SVGAGI. CDR3 length equals 18 residues. V lost 0 bases to trimming and J lost 8 bases; unmatched junction nucleotides: 12. Written as DNA, the CDR3 is TGTGCCAGCAGTTACTCGGGACAGGGGTTTGTCGGTCGGGAAAAACTGTTTTTT. This codes for CASSYSGQGFVGREKLFF.

This clonotype was observed a few times. The V and J genes are TRBV20-1 and TRBJ1-1; 8 nucleotides align to TRBD1. The germline V gene encodes CDR1 DFQATT and CDR2 SNEGSKA (reference sequence). The junction had 7 bases not matched to a gene; V was cut back by 3 bases and J by 1 base. This CDR3 comprises 15 residues. The CDR3 DNA sequence: TGCAGTGCTAGCGGACAGGGAAGGGGGAACACTGAAGCTTTCTTT. Protein: CSASGQGRGNTEAFF.

This chain links TRBV7-2 with TRBJ1-3; D gene unclear. Germline CDR1 is SGHTA and CDR2 is FQGNSA. The CDR3 covers 15 residues. The V end was cut by 3 bases, the J end by 0 bases, with 9 bases between. The CDR3 protein is CASSFRTDSGNTIYF. The CDR3 DNA follows: TGTGCCAGCAGCTTCAGGACCGACTCTGGAAACACCATATATTTT.

The genes are TRBV7-3 and TRBJ1-5, with 11 nucleotides matching TRBD1. V shed 5 bases, J shed 6 bases, and the junction held 9 bases outside the gene matches. The germline V gene encodes CDR1 SGHTA and CDR2 FQGTGA. The CDR3 spans 16 residues. CDR3 in DNA: TGTGCCAGCAGCCTAAGGACAGGGGGCTATGTTCAGCCCCAGCATTTT. Protein sequence: CASSLRTGGYVQPQHF.

This clonotype was detected ten times or more. The rearrangement joins TRBV7-2 to TRBJ2-2; 9 nucleotides agree with TRBD1. Germline V gene lookup returns CDR1 SGHTA and CDR2 FQGNSA. The CDR3 covers 15 residues. After removal of 6 bases from V and 7 bases from J, the junction contained 9 bases not matched to a gene. The CDR3 nucleotides are TGTGCCAGCAGACCCCGGGACAGGGTATACGGGGAGCTGTTTTTT. Translating it yields CASRPRDRVYGELFF.

At least ten counts were recorded for this clonotype. The CDR3 region has the DNA TGCGCCAGCAGCTTGACAGCGGAATACAATGAGCAGTTCTTC. Amino acid sequence: CASSLTAEYNEQFF. V usage is TRBV5-1 and J usage is TRBJ2-1, with D tentatively TRBD2 (5 bases). Germline CDR1 and CDR2: SGHRS and YFSETQ. This CDR3 comprises 14 residues. Trimming cost V 1 base and J 4 bases, with 9 bases left between them.

Many counts were recorded for this clonotype. Germline is not matched at one junction end, which may reflect a read error. This chain joins TRBV6-1 and TRBJ2-1, with D possibly being TRBD1 or TRBD2 (5 bases each). The germline V gene encodes CDR1 MNHNS and CDR2 SASEGT. This CDR3 has 15 residues. The CDR3 is CASSDGDVSFNEQFF. DNA for the CDR3: TGTGCCAGCAGCGACGGGGACGTATCCTTCAATGAGCAGTTCTTC.

The rearrangement joins TRBV11-1 to TRBJ2-1; 8 bases agree with TRBD2. The junction had 9 bases not matched to a gene; V was cut back by 1 base and J by 4 bases. Germline V lookup: CDR1 SGHAT, CDR2 FQDESV (reference sequence). The CDR3 length is 17 residues. The CDR3 region has the DNA TGTGCCAGCAGCTTAGTTCTTTCTAGCGGGTTTTACAATGAGCAGTTCTTC. This encodes CASSLVLSSGFYNEQFF.

The table lists this clonotype with many counts. The chain recombines TRBV20-1 with TRBJ1-2; 9 bases fit TRBD1. Germline values: CDR1 DFQATT, CDR2 SNEGSKA (reference sequence). The CDR3 has 12 amino acids. V lost 7 bases, J lost 6 bases, and 6 bases stayed unmatched. As DNA, the CDR3 is TGCAGTGGACGACAGGGGGATCATGGCTACACCTTC. This codes for CSGRQGDHGYTF.

The genes are TRBV20-1 and TRBJ2-1, with 9 bases lining up with TRBD1. Germline V gene lookup returns CDR1 DFQATT and CDR2 SNEGSKA (reference sequence). This CDR3 is built from 14 residues. The V gene end was trimmed by 7 bases and the J gene end by 8 bases; junction bases not matched to a gene: 12. The CDR3 loop is CSVSDRGGRDEQFF. In DNA, the CDR3 is TGCAGTGTGTCGGACAGGGGAGGAAGGGATGAGCAGTTCTTC.

V gene TRBV20-1 combines with J gene TRBJ2-7, with a tentative D call TRBD1 (6 bases). CDR1 and CDR2 (germline): DFQATT, SNEGSKA (reference sequence). This CDR3 is built from 15 residues. V shed 0 bases and J shed 3 bases, with 15 bases lying between them. CDR3 in amino acids: CSARDIRTDLYEQYF. DNA for the CDR3: TGCAGTGCTAGAGATATCCGGACAGACCTCTACGAGCAGTACTTC.

The chain carries TRBV11-2 and TRBJ2-3; possibly TRBD1 for D (5 bases). Germline V gene data show CDR1 as SGHAT and CDR2 as FQNNGV. Trimming cost V 0 bases and J 2 bases, with 15 bases left between them. The CDR3 has 17 amino acids. The CDR3 region is CASSLDGKPGYTDTQYF. As DNA, the CDR3 is TGTGCCAGCAGCTTAGACGGAAAGCCAGGGTACACAGATACGCAGTATTTT.

This clonotype was counted a few times. The rearrangement joins TRBV7-2 to TRBJ2-2; 7 bases match TRBD2. CDR3 size: 16 residues. V dropped 5 bases and J dropped 2; count of bases not matched to a gene: 8. Per the germline V gene, CDR1 is SGHTA and CDR2 is FQGNSA. CDR3 in amino acids: CASSPHGGTNTGELFF. The CDR3 DNA reads TGTGCCAGCAGCCCCCACGGGGGGACTAACACCGGGGAGCTGTTTTTT.

In its sample, this clonotype was seen many times. The V gene is TRBV5-1, the J gene TRBJ1-6; D is uncertain. In germline, CDR1 is SGHRS, CDR2 YFSETQ. Deletions cut 0 bases from V and 5 bases from J, with 6 bases between. CDR3 length: 14 amino acids. DNA for the CDR3: TGCGCCAGCAGCTTGGTCGGAGATAATTCACCCCTCCACTTT. Encoded protein: CASSLVGDNSPLHF.

V is TRBV6-1 and J is TRBJ2-3; D is perhaps TRBD2 (6 bases). V was trimmed by 6 bases and J by 1 base, leaving 20 bases between them. This CDR3 spans 17 amino acids. Germline V CDR1 and CDR2: MNHNS, SASEGT. The CDR3 nucleotides are TGTGCCAGCAGAACCCGACTAGGGGAGGAGGGCACAGATACGCAGTATTTT. It specifies CASRTRLGEEGTDTQYF.

This clonotype was seen repeatedly, ten times or more. The gene calls are TRBV13 and TRBJ2-1; 7 positions agree with TRBD2. The ends lost 2 bases at V and 8 bases at J; junction bases unmatched: 9. CDR1 PRHDT and CDR2 FYEKMQ come from the germline V gene (reference sequence). The length of the CDR3 is 15 residues. The CDR3 loop is CASSLSGDGRDEQFF. CDR3 bases: TGTGCCAGCAGCTTAAGCGGGGACGGGCGGGATGAGCAGTTCTTC.

There are a few counts of this clonotype. This chain links TRBV20-1 with TRBJ1-3, with D hard to call. V was cut by 3 bases and J by 8 bases, with 11 bases left in between. CDR1 and CDR2 from the germline V gene are DFQATT and SNEGSKA (reference sequence). The CDR3 loop spans 12 amino acids. The CDR3 nucleotides read TGCAGTGCTAGGCCAAGCGGGGACACCATATATTTT. It is translated as CSARPSGDTIYF.

The V and J genes are TRBV6-1 and TRBJ2-3, with TRBD1 matching over 8 bases. Germline V gene data show CDR1 as MNHNS and CDR2 as SASEGT. V trimming: 7 bases; J trimming: 1 base; junction bases outside the gene matches: 7. The CDR3 sequence is 15 residues long. CDR3: CASMGLTGGTDTQYF. The CDR3 nucleotides are TGTGCCAGCATGGGATTGACAGGGGGCACAGATACGCAGTATTTT.

This clonotype was observed many times. The J gene is TRBJ2-3, the V gene TRBV5-1, with D possibly TRBD1 on 5 matching bases. Looked up from germline, CDR1 is SGHRS and CDR2 is YFSETQ. This CDR3 region has 14 residues. Between the trimmed V and J ends, which lost 0 bases and 6 bases, there was a span of 11 bases. The CDR3 sequence is CASSLGGDGDTQYF. CDR3 bases: TGCGCCAGCAGCTTGGGGGGCGATGGGGATACGCAGTATTTT.